This T cell receptor beta chain was found in a study of T cells after yellow fever vaccination. About the study: Researchers used SMART-Seq v4 Ultra Low Input to prepare fractions that had low cell numbers. Study results and limitations: Clones that expanded after primary vaccination mostly reappeared after the booster (roughly 97% CD4, about 89% CD8). Repertoires obtained by FACS sorting could include abundant clonotypes that entered as contaminants from the bulk population.

UMIs and a universal primer site were added when TCR cDNA was made by 5'RACE template switching. From the 5' RACE reads, TCRdb called clonotypes with MiXCR, one entry per CDR3 protein. The sample includes around 300,000 distinct CDR3 sequences, around 4.5% of them seen just once. This clonotype was counted at least ten times. Its antigen remains unknown. V was trimmed by 4 bases and J by 9 bases, leaving 29 bases between them. Germline V gene data show CDR1 as SGHRS and CDR2 as YFSETQ. The CDR3 totals 18 residues. The sequence was obtained from a man aged 18 to 30 who received the YFV17D yellow fever vaccine. The chain couples TRBV5-1 to TRBJ2-4, with a possible D match to TRBD2 (7 bases). The specimen comprised PBMCs, sampled 15 days after the yellow fever booster vaccination. DNA for the CDR3: TGCGCCAGCAGCCAAGAGGCCTTGGCGGGCCGGAGGGGGGGCATTCAGTACTTC. It is translated as CASSQEALAGRRGGIQYF.